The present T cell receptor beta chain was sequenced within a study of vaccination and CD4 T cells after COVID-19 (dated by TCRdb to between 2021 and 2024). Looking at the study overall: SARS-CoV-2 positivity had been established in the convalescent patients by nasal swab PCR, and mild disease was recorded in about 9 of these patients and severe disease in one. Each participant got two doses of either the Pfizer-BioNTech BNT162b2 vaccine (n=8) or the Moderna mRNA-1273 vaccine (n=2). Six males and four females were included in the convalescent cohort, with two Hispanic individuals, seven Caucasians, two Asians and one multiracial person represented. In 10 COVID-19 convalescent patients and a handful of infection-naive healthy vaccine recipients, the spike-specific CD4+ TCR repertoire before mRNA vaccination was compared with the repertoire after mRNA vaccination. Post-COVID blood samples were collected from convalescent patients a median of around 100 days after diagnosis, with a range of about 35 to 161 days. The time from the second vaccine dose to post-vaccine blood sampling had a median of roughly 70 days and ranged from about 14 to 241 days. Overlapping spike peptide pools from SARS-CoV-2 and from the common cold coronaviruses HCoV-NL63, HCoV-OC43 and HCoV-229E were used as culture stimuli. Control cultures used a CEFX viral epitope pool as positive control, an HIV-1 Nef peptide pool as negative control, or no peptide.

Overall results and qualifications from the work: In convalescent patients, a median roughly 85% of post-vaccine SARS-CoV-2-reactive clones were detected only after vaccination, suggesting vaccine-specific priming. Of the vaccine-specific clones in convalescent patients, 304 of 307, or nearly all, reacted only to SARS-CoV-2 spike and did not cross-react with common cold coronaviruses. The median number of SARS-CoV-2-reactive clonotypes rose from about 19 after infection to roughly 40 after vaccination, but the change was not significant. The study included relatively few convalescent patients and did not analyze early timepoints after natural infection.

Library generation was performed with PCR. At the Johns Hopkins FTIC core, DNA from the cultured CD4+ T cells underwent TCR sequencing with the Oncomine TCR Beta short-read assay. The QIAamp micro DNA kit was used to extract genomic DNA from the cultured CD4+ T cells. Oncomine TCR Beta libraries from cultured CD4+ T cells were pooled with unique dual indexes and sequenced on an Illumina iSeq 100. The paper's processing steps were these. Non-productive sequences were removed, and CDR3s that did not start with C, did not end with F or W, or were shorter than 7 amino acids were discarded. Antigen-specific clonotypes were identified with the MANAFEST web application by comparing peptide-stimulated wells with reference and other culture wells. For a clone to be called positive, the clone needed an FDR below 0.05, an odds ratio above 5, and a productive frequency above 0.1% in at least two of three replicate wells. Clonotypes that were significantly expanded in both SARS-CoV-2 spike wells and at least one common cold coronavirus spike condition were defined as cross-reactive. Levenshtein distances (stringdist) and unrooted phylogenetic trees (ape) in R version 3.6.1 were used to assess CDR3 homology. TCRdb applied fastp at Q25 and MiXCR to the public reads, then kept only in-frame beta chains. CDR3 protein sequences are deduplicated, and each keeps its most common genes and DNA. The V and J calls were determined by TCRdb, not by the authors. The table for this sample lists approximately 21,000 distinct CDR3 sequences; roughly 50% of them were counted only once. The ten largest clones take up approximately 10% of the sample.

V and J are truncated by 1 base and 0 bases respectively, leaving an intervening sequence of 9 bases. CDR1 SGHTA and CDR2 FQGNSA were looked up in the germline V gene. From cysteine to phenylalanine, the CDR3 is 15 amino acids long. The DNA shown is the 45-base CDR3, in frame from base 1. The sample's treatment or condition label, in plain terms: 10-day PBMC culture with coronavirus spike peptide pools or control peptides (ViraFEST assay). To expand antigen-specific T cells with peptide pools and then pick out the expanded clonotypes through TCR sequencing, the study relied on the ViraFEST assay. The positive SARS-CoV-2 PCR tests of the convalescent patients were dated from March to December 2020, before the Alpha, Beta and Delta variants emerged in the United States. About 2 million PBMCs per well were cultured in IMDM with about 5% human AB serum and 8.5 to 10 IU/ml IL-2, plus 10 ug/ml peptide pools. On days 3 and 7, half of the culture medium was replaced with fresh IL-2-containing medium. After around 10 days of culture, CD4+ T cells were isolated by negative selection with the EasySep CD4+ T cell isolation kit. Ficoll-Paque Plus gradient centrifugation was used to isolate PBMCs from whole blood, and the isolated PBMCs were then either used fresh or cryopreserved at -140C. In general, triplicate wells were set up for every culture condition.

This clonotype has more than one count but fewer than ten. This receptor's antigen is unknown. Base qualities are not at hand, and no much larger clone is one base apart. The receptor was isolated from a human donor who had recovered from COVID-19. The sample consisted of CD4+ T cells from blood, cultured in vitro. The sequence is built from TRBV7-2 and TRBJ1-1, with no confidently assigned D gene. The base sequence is TGTGCCAGCAGCTTAGGAGGCGGATTGAACACTGAAGCTTTCTTT. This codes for CASSLGGGLNTEAFF.